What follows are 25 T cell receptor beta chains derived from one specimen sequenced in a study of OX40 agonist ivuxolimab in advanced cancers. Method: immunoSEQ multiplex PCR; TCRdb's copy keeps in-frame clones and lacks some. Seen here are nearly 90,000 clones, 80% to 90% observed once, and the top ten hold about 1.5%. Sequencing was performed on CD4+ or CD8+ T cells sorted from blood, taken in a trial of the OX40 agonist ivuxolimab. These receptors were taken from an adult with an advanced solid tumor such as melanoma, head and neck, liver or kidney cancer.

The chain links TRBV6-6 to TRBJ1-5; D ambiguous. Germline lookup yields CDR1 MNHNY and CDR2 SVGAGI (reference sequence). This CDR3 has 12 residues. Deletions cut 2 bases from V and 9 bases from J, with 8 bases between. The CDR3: CASSYPSAPQHF. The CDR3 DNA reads TGTGCCAGCAGTTACCCCAGTGCGCCCCAGCATTTT.

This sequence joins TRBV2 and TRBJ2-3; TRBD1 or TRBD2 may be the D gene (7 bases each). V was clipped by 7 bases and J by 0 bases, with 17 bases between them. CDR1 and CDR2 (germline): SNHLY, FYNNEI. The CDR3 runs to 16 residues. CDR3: CASIMGGTASTDTQYF. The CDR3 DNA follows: TGTGCCAGCATCATGGGGGGGACAGCTAGCACAGATACGCAGTATTTT.

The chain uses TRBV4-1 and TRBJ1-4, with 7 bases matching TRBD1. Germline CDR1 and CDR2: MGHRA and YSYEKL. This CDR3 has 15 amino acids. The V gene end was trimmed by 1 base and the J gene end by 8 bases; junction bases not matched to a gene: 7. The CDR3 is CASSQAATGPEKLFF. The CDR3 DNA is TGCGCCAGCAGCCAAGCGGCGACAGGGCCCGAAAAACTGTTTTTT.

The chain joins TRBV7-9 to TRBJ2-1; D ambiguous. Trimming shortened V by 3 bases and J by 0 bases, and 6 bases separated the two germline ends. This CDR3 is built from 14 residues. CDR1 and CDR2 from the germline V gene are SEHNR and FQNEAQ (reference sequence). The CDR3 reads CASSLASSYNEQFF. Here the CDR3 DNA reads TGTGCCAGCAGCTTGGCGTCCTCCTACAATGAGCAGTTCTTC.

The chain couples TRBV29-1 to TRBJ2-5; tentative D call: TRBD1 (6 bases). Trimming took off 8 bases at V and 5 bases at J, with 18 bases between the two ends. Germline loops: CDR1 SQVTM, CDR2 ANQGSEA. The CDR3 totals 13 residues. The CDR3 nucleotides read TGCAGCCTCAAGCCAAGACAGGTGGAGACCCAGTACTTC. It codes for CSLKPRQVETQYF.

This CDR3 is CASSQDKGLAGGHEQFF. DNA for the CDR3: TGCGCCAGCAGCCAAGATAAAGGCCTAGCGGGGGGCCATGAGCAGTTCTTC. The genes are TRBV4-1 and TRBJ2-1; 11 bases are shared with TRBD2. The CDR3 runs 17 residues. Trimming at V came to 0 bases and at J to 8 bases, leaving 9 bases not matched to a gene. Looked up from germline, CDR1 is MGHRA and CDR2 is YSYEKL.

CDR3 coding DNA: TGTGCCAGCTCACCGACTAGCGGGAGATCATACAATGAGCAGTTCTTC. Amino acids: CASSPTSGRSYNEQFF. The genes are TRBV18 and TRBJ2-1, with 12 bases matching TRBD2. The V gene's germline CDR1 is KGHSH and CDR2 LQKENI. With 3 bases clipped from V and 4 bases from J, the junction kept 4 bases outside the gene matches. The CDR3 is 16 residues long.

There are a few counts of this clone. The CDR3 coding sequence is TGTGCCACCAGCAGAGAAGGAACTAGCGGGACATACGAGCAGTACTTC. It is translated as CATSREGTSGTYEQYF. The rearrangement links TRBV15 to TRBJ2-7; 10 nucleotides line up with TRBD2. Losses at the gene ends were 0 bases for V and 4 bases for J; bases not matched to a gene: 6. This CDR3 contains 16 residues. Germline assignment: CDR1 LNHNV and CDR2 YYDKDF (reference sequence).

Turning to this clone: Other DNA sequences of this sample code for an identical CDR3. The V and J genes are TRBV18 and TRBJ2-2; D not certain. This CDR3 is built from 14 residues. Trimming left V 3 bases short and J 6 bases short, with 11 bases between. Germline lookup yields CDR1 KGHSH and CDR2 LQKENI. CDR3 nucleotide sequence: TGTGCCAGCTCACCGAATGTATCGCCCGGGGAGCTGTTTTTT. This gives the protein CASSPNVSPGELFF.

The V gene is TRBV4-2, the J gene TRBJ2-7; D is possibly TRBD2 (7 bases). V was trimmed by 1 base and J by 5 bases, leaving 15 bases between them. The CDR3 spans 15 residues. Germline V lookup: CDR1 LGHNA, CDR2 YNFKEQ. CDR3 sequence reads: CASSQGGGGKDEQYF. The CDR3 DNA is TGTGCCAGCAGCCAAGGGGGCGGGGGCAAGGACGAGCAGTACTTC.

The CDR3 bases are TGTGCCAGCAGCTCCGGACAGGTCGTACGTGGCTACACCTTC. Translation: CASSSGQVVRGYTF. This chain links TRBV6-6 with TRBJ1-2, with 7 bases identical to TRBD1. The CDR3 totals 14 residues. The V and J ends lost 6 bases and 7 bases, in that order; junction bases with no gene match: 11. The germline V gene encodes CDR1 MNHNY and CDR2 SVGAGI (reference sequence).

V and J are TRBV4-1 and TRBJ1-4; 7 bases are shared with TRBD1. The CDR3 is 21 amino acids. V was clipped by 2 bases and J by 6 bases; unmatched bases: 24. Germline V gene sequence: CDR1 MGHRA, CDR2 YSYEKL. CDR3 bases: TGCGCCAGCAGCCAACGGCTGGGACTCGGGACAGCGGAGGGGTTGGATGAAAAACTGTTTTTT. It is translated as CASSQRLGLGTAEGLDEKLFF.

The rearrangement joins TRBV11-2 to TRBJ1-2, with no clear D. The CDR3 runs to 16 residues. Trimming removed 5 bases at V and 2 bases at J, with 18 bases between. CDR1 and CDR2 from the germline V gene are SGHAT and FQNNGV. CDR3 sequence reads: CASSPRWLQPNYGYTF. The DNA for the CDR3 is TGTGCCAGCAGCCCCAGATGGCTACAACCCAACTATGGCTACACCTTC. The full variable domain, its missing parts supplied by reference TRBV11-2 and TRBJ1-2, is EAGVAQSPRYKIIEKRQSVAFWCNPISGHATLYWYQQILGQGPKLLIQFQNNGVVDDSQLPKDRFSAERLKGVDSTLKIQPAKLEDSAVYLCASSPRWLQPNYGYTFGSGTRLTVV.

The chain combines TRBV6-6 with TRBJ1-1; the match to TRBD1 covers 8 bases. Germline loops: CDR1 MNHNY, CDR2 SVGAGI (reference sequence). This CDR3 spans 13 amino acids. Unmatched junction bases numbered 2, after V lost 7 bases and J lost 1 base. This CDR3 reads CASKGQGNTEAFF. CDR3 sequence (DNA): TGTGCCAGCAAAGGACAGGGGAACACTGAAGCTTTCTTT.

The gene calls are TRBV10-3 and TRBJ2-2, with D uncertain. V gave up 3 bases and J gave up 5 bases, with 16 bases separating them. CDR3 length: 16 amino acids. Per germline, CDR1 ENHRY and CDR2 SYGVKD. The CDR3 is CAISEGSTQKTGELFF. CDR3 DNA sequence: TGTGCCATCAGTGAAGGGTCTACTCAGAAAACCGGGGAGCTGTTTTTT.

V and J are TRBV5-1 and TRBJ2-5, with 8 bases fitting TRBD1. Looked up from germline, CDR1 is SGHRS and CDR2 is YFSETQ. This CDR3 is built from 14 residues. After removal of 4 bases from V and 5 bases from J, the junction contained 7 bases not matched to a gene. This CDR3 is CASSDDRGVETQYF. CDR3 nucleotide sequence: TGCGCCAGCAGCGACGACAGGGGAGTGGAGACCCAGTACTTC.

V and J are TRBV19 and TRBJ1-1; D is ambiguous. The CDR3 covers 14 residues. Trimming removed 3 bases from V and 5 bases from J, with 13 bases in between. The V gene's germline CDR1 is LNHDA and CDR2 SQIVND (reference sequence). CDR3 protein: CASSIRVGETEAFF. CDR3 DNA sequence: TGTGCCAGTAGTATTAGGGTAGGAGAAACTGAAGCTTTCTTT.

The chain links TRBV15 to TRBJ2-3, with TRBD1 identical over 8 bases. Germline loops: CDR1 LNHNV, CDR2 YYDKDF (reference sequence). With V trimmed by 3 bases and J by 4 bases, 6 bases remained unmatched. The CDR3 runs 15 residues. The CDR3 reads CATSRDRAKSDTQYF. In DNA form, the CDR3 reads TGTGCCACCAGCAGGGACAGGGCCAAATCAGATACGCAGTATTTT.

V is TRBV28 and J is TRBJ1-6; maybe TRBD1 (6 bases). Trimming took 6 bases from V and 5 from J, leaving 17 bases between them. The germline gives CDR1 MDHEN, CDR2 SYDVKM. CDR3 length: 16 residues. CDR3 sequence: CASRDQGNWDNSPLHF. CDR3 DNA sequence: TGTGCCAGCAGGGATCAGGGGAACTGGGATAATTCACCCCTCCACTTT.

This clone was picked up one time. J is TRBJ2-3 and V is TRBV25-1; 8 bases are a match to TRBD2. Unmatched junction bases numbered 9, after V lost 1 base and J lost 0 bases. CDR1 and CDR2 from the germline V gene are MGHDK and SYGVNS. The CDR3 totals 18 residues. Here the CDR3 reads CASSESSLASGSTDTQYF. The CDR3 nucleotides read TGTGCCAGCAGTGAATCTTCTTTGGCTAGCGGGAGCACAGATACGCAGTATTTT.

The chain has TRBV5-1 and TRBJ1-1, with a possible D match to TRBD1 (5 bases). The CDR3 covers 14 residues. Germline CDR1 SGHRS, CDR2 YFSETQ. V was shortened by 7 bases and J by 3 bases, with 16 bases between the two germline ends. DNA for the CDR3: TGCGCCAGCTCCTCACAGGTTTCGGACACTGAAGCTTTCTTT. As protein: CASSSQVSDTEAFF.

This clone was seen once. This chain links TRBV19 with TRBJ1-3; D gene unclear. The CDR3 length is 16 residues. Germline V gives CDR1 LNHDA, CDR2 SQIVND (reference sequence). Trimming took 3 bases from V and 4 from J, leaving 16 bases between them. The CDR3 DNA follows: TGTGCCAGTAGTATGCCCGCCGGCGGGTACGGAAACACCATATATTTT. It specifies CASSMPAGGYGNTIYF.

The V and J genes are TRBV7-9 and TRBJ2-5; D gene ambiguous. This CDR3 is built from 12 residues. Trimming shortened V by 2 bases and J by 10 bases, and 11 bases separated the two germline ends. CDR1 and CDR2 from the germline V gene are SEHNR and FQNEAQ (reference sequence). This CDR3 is CASSLNGGSQYF. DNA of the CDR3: TGTGCCAGCAGCTTAAATGGCGGAAGCCAGTACTTC.

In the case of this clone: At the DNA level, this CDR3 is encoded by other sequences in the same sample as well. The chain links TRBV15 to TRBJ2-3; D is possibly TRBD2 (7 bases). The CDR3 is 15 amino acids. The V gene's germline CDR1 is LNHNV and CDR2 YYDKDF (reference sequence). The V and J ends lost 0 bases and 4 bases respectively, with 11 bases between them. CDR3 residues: CATSRDRGAADTQYF. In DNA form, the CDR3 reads TGTGCCACCAGCAGAGATCGGGGGGCGGCAGATACGCAGTATTTT.

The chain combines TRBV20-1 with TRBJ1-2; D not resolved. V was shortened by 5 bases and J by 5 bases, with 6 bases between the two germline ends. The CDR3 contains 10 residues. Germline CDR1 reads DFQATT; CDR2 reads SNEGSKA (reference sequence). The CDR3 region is CSAYEYGYTF. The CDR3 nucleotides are TGCAGTGCTTATGAGTATGGCTACACCTTC.